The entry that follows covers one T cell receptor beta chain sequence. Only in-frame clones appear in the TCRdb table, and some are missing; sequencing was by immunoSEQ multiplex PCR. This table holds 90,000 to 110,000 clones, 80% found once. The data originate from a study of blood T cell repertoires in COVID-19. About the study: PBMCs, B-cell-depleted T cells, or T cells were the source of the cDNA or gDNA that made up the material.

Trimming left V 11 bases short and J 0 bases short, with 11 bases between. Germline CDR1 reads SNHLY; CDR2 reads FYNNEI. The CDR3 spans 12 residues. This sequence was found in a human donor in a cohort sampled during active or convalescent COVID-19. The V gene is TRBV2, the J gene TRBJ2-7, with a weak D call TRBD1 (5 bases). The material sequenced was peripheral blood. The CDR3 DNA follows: TGTGCCTGTGAGGACAACTCCTACGAGCAGTACTTC. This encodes CACEDNSYEQYF.